This T cell receptor (beta chain) was recovered during a study of glioma-infiltrating T cells after dendritic cell vaccination. Study context: Patients had newly diagnosed or recurrent glioblastoma and received dendritic cell vaccines.

The protocol was immunoSEQ multiplex PCR, while the TCRdb copy is restricted to in-frame clones and leaves out a portion. The table lists around 100,000 clones, roughly 79% of them singletons. CDR1 is MNHEY and CDR2 is SVGAGI in the germline V gene. There are 13 residues in the CDR3. J lost 3 bases, V lost 5 bases, and 4 bases had no gene match. V usage is TRBV6-5 and J usage is TRBJ2-7; TRBD2 agrees at 7 bases. This sequence originates from a human donor with glioblastoma. Sequences were derived from blood, sampled before dendritic cell vaccination. The DNA of the CDR3 is TGTGCCAGCAGTGCGAGCGGGGTCTACGAGCAGTACTTC. Translation gives CASSASGVYEQYF.